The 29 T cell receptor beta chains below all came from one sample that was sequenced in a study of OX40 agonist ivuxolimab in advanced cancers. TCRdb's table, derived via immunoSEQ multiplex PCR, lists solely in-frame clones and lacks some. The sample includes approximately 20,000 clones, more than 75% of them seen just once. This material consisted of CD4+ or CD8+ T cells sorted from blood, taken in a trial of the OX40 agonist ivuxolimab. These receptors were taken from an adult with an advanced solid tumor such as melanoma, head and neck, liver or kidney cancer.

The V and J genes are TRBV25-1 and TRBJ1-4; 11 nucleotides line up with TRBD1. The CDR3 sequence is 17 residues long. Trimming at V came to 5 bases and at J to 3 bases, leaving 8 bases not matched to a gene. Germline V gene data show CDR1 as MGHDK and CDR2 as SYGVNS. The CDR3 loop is CASSNPGQGVANEKLFF. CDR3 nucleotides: TGTGCCAGCAGTAATCCGGGACAGGGGGTGGCTAATGAAAAACTGTTTTTT.

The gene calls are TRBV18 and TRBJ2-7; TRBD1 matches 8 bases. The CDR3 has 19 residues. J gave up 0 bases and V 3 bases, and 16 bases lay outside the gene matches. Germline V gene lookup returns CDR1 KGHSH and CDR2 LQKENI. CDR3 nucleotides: TGTGCCAGCTCACCTGTCGCGGACAGGGAAATTGGGGCCTCCTACGAGCAGTACTTC. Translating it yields CASSPVADREIGASYEQYF.

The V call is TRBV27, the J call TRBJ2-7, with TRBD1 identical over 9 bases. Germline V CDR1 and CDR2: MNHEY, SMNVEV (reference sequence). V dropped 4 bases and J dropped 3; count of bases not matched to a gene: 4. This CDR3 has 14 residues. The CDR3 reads CASSYDRGDYEQYF. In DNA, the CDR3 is TGTGCCAGCAGTTATGACAGGGGGGACTACGAGCAGTACTTC.

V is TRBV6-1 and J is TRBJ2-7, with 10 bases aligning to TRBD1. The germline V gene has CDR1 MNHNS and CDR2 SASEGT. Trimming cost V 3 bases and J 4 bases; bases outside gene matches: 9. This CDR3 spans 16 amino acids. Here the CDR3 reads CASSDASGTGAYEQYF. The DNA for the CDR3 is TGTGCCAGCAGTGATGCATCCGGGACAGGGGCGTACGAGCAGTACTTC.

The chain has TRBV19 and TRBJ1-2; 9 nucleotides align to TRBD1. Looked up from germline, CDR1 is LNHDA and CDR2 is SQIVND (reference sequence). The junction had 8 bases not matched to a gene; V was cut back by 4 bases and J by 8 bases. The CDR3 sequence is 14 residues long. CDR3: CASSTWDRAEGYTF. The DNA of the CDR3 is TGTGCCAGTAGTACCTGGGACAGGGCTGAAGGCTACACCTTC.

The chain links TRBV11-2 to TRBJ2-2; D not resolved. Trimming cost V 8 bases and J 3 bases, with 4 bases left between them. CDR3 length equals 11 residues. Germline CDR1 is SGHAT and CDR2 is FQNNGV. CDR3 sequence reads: CASRYTGELFF. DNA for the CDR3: TGTGCCAGCCGCTACACCGGGGAGCTGTTTTTT.

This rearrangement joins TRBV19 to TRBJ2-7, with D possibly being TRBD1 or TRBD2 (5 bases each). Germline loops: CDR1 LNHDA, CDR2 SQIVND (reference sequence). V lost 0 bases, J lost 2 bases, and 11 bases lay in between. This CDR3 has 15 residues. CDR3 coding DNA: TGTGCCAGTAGTATAGACGGGGACGGCCCCTACGAGCAGTACTTC. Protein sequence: CASSIDGDGPYEQYF.

The CDR3 coding sequence is TGTGCCAGCAGCGTAGGGCCTTGGGGCATGGGCTACGAGCAGTACTTC. Protein sequence: CASSVGPWGMGYEQYF. The rearrangement links TRBV9 to TRBJ2-7; D may be TRBD1 (5 bases). V gave up 0 bases and J gave up 3 bases, with 16 bases separating them. The germline V gene encodes CDR1 SGDLS and CDR2 YYNGEE. The CDR3 is made up of 16 amino acids. Supplemented by reference TRBV9 and TRBJ2-7, the full variable domain reads DSGVTQTPKHLITATGQRVTLRCSPRSGDLSVYWYQQSLDQGLQFLIQYYNGEERAKGNILERFSAQQFPDLHSELNLSSLELGDSALYFCASSVGPWGMGYEQYFGPGTRLTVT.

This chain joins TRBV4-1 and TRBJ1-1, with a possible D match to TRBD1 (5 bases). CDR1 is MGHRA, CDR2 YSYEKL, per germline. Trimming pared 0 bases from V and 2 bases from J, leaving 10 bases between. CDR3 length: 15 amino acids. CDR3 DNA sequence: TGCGCCAGCAGCCAAGATGTCAGGGAAAACACTGAAGCTTTCTTT. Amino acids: CASSQDVRENTEAFF.

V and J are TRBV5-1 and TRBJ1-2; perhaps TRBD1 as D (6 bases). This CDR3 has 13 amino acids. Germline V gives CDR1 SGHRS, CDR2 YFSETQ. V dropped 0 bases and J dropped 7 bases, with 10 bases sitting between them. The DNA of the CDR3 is TGCGCCAGCAGCTTGGGGGCAGGGGTTGGCTACACCTTC. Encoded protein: CASSLGAGVGYTF.

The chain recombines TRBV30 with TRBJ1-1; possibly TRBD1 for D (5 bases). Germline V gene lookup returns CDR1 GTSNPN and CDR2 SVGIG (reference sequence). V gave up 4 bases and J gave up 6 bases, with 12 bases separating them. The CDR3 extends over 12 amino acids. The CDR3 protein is CAWTPTEAEAFF. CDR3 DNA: TGTGCCTGGACCCCGACAGAAGCTGAAGCTTTCTTT.

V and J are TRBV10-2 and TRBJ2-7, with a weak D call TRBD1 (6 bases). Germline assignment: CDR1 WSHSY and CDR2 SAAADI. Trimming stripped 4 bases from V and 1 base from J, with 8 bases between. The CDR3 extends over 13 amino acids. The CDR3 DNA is TGCGCCAGCAGTGTTGGACAGTCCTACGAGCAGTACTTC. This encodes CASSVGQSYEQYF.

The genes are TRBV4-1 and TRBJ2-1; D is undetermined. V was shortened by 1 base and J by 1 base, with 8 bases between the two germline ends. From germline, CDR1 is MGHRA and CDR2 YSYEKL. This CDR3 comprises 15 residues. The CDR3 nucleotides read TGCGCCAGCAGCCAAGGGGTGCTTTCCTACAATGAGCAGTTCTTC. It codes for CASSQGVLSYNEQFF.

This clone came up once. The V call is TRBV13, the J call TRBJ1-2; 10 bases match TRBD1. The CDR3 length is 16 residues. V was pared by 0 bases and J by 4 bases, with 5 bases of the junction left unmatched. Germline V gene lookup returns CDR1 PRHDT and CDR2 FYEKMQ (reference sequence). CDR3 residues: CASSLGETGGTYGYTF. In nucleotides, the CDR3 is TGTGCCAGCAGCTTAGGGGAGACAGGGGGCACCTATGGCTACACCTTC.

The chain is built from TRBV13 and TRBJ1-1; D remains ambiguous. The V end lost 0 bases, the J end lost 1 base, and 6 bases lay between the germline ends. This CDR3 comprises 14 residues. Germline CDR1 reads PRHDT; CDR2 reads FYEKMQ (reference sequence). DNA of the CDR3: TGTGCCAGCAGCTTAGGGCGGGGGAACACTGAAGCTTTCTTT. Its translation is CASSLGRGNTEAFF. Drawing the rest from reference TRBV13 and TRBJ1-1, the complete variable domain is AAGVIQSPRHLIKEKRETATLKCYPIPRHDTVYWYQQGPGQDPQFLISFYEKMQSDKGSIPDRFSAQQFSDYHSELNMSSLELGDSALYFCASSLGRGNTEAFFGQGTRLTVV.

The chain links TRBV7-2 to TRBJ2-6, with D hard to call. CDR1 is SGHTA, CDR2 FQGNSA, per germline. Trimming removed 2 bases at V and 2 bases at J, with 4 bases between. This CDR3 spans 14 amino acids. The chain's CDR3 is CASSLIPGANVLTF. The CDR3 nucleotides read TGTGCCAGCAGCTTAATCCCTGGGGCCAACGTCCTGACTTTC.

In DNA form, the CDR3 reads TGCGCCAGCAGCCAGGGACAGGGCGGCTCCTACGAGCAGTACTTC. Amino acids: CASSQGQGGSYEQYF. The gene calls are TRBV4-3 and TRBJ2-7; 9 positions agree with TRBD1. This CDR3 has 15 amino acids. Germline trimming cut 3 bases from V and 0 bases from J; bases unmatched to any gene: 3. Per germline, CDR1 LGHNA and CDR2 YSLEER.

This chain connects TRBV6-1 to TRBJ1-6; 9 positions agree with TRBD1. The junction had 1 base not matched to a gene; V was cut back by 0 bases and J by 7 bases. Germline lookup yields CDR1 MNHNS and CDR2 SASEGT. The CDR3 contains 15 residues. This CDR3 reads CASSEATGGNSPLHF. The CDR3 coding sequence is TGTGCCAGCAGTGAAGCGACAGGGGGAAATTCACCCCTCCACTTT.

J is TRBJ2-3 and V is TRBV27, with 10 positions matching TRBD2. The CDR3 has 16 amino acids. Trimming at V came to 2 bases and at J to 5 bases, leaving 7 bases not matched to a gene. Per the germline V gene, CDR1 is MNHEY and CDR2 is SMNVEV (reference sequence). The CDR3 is CASSLSGGAGGDTQYF. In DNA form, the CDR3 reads TGTGCCAGCAGTTTAAGCGGGGGGGCCGGAGGAGATACGCAGTATTTT.

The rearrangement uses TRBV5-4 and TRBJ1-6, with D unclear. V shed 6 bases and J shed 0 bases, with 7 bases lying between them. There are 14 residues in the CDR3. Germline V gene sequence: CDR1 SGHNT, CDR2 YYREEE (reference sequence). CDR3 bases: TGTGCCAGCAAGGCGAGCTCCTATAATTCACCCCTCCACTTT. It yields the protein CASKASSYNSPLHF.

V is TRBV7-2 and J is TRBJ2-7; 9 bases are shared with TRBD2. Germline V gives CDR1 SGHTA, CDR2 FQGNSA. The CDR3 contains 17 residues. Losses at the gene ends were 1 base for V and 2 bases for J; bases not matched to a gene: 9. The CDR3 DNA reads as TGTGCCAGCAGCTTAGAGCCCCCTTTAGCGGGGGCCTACGAGCAGTACTTC. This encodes CASSLEPPLAGAYEQYF.

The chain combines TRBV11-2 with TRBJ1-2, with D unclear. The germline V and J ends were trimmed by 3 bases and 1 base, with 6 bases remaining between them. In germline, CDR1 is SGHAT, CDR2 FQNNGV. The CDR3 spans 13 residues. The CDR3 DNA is TGTGCCAGCAGCTTTGAGAGTAACTATGGCTACACCTTC. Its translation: CASSFESNYGYTF.

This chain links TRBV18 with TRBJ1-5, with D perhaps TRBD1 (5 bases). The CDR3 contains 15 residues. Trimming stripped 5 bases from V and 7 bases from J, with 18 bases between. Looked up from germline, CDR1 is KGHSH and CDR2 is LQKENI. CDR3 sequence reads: CASSYGTEGRQPQHF. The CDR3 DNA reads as TGTGCCAGCTCATACGGGACGGAGGGGCGGCAGCCCCAGCATTTT.

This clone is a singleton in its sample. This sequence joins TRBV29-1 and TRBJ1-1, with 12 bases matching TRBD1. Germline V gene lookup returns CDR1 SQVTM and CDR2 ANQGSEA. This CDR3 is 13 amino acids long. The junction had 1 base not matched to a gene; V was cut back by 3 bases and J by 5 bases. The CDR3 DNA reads TGCAGCGTTGAGGGACAGGGGGCAACTGAAGCTTTCTTT. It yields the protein CSVEGQGATEAFF.

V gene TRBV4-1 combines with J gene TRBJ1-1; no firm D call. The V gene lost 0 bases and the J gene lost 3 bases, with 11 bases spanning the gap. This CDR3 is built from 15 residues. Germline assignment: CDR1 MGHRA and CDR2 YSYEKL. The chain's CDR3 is CASSQDTDFYTEAFF. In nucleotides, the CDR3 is TGCGCCAGCAGCCAAGATACGGACTTTTACACTGAAGCTTTCTTT.

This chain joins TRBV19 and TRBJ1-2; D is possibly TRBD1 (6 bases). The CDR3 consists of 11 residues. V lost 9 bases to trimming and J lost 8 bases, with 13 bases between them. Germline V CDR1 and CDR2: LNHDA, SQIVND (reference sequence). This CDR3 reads CASRQEGGYTF. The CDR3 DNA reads TGTGCCAGCAGACAGGAAGGCGGCTACACCTTC.

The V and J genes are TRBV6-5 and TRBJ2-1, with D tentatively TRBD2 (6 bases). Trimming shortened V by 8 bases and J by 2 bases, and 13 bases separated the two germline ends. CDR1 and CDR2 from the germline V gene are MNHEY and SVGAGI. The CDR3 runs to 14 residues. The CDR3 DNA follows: TGTGCCAGCGGGCCCTCGGGAGCCTACAATGAGCAGTTCTTC. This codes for CASGPSGAYNEQFF.

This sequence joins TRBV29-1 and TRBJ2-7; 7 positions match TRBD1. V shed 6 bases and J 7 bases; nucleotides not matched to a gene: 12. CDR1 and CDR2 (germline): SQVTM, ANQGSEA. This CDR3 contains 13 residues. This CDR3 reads CSVVDRDQREQYF. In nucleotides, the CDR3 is TGCAGCGTCGTCGACAGGGACCAGAGGGAGCAGTACTTC.

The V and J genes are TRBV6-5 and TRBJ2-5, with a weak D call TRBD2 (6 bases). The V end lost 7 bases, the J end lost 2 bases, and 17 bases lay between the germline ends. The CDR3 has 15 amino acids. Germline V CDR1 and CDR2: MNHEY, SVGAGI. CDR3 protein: CASTPVGGTQETQYF. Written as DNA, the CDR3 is TGTGCCAGCACTCCGGTCGGGGGAACTCAAGAGACCCAGTACTTC.